One sample yielded the 30 T cell receptor beta chains listed below, sequenced in a study of T-cell memory formation after mild COVID-19. MiXCR, run by TCRdb on the 5' RACE reads, gives a single entry per CDR3 protein. The table has roughly 130,000 distinct CDR3 sequences, around 15% seen once. The sequenced material came from PBMCs or a T cell subset sorted from them (not recorded which). The receptors originated from a man between 18 and 35 years old who had mild COVID-19 (a few samples of this study predate the infection). Cell type and time point are not known.

The chain couples TRBV28 to TRBJ1-2; 8 positions match TRBD1. CDR3 length: 21 amino acids. V lost 5 bases and J lost 7; bases outside the gene matches: 30. Germline V lookup: CDR1 MDHEN, CDR2 SYDVKM. The CDR3 sequence is CASSPFLFRRTGNLNHGGYTF. CDR3 DNA sequence: TGTGCCAGCAGTCCTTTCCTCTTTCGCCGGACAGGGAACCTAAACCATGGTGGCTACACCTTC.

The chain combines TRBV24-1 with TRBJ2-1, with 8 nucleotides matching TRBD2. The germline CDR1 and CDR2 sequences are KGHDR and SFDVKD. This CDR3 has 17 residues. Trimming cost V 3 bases and J 0 bases; bases outside gene matches: 6. This chain's CDR3 is CATSDVIAGGSYNEQFF. The CDR3 nucleotides read TGTGCCACCAGTGATGTAATCGCGGGGGGCTCCTACAATGAGCAGTTCTTC.

This rearrangement joins TRBV12-3 or TRBV12-4 to TRBJ1-1; D uncertain. The CDR3 covers 16 residues. V was cut by 0 bases and J by 0 bases, with 11 bases left in between. In DNA form, the CDR3 reads TGTGCCAGCAGTTTAGCGCGTATATGGATGAACACTGAAGCTTTCTTT. Translating gives CASSLARIWMNTEAFF.

There are a few counts of this clonotype. The chain couples TRBV2 to TRBJ2-2; weak D call: TRBD1 (6 bases). V was clipped by 7 bases and J by 6 bases, with 9 bases between them. CDR1 and CDR2 (germline): SNHLY, FYNNEI. The CDR3 consists of 12 residues. Written as DNA, the CDR3 is TGTGCCAGCAATAAGGGGGCCGGGGAGCTGTTTTTT. This translates into CASNKGAGELFF.

This clonotype was counted between two and nine times. The chain recombines TRBV12-3 or TRBV12-4 with TRBJ1-5, with D unclear. This CDR3 is 16 amino acids long. Trimming pared 6 bases from V and 0 bases from J, leaving 15 bases between. The CDR3 DNA follows: TGTGCCAGCAGAACTTCGACTGGGGTTAGCAATCAGCCCCAGCATTTT. This translates into CASRTSTGVSNQPQHF.

V is TRBV7-2 and J is TRBJ2-1; D gene uncertain. Germline values: CDR1 SGHTA, CDR2 FQGNSA. V was shortened by 1 base and J by 0 bases, with 7 bases between the two germline ends. There are 15 residues in the CDR3. CDR3 sequence: CASSLDSASYNEQFF. In nucleotides, the CDR3 is TGTGCCAGCAGCTTAGACAGTGCCTCCTACAATGAGCAGTTCTTC.

This chain connects TRBV4-3 to TRBJ2-7, with D perhaps given as TRBD1 or TRBD2 (5 bases each). The V and J ends lost 0 bases and 5 bases respectively, with 14 bases between them. CDR1 and CDR2 (germline): LGHNA, YSLEER. The CDR3 runs 15 residues. The CDR3 DNA reads as TGCGCCAGCAGCCAAGAAAGCAGGGTGGGACACGAGCAGTACTTC. Amino acids: CASSQESRVGHEQYF.

This clonotype has just a few counts. The chain joins TRBV6-5 to TRBJ2-5; D unresolved. Germline V lookup: CDR1 MNHEY, CDR2 SVGAGI. The V end was cut by 6 bases, the J end by 1 base, with 12 bases between. The CDR3 is 14 residues long. CDR3 residues: CASSSPGSQETQYF. The CDR3 bases are TGTGCCAGCAGCTCCCCCGGGTCCCAAGAGACCCAGTACTTC.

This clonotype was seen at least ten times. The chain carries TRBV7-9 and TRBJ2-3; D is possibly TRBD2 (5 bases). The CDR3 extends over 12 amino acids. V was cut by 3 bases and J by 5 bases, with 6 bases left in between. Germline CDR1 SEHNR, CDR2 FQNEAQ (reference sequence). The CDR3 DNA sequence: TGTGCCAGCAGCTTTGGAGGAGATACGCAGTATTTT. Translation gives CASSFGGDTQYF. The variable domain in full, with the rest retrieved from reference TRBV7-9 and TRBJ2-3, is DTGVSQNPRHKITKRGQNVTFRCDPISEHNRLYWYRQTLGQGPEFLTYFQNEAQLEKSRLLSDRFSAERPKGSFSTLEIQRTEQGDSAMYLCASSFGGDTQYFGPGTRLTVL.

This clonotype was picked up a small number of times. This sequence joins TRBV4-1 and TRBJ2-7; the D call may be TRBD1 or TRBD2 (5 bases each). This CDR3 region has 11 residues. The germline CDR1 and CDR2 sequences are MGHRA and YSYEKL. V lost 4 bases and J lost 7, with 8 bases in between. CDR3 sequence reads: CASSLEGEQYF. In DNA form, the CDR3 reads TGCGCCAGCAGCCTTGAGGGGGAGCAGTACTTC.

The genes are TRBV7-9 and TRBJ1-6; a weak D match, TRBD1 (5 bases). The CDR3 covers 14 residues. Between the trimmed V and J ends, which lost 4 bases and 10 bases, there was a span of 14 bases. In germline, CDR1 is SEHNR, CDR2 FQNEAQ (reference sequence). The CDR3, as DNA: TGTGCCAGCAGCTCCCGGGAAGGGGTGTCACCCCTCCACTTT. Protein sequence: CASSSREGVSPLHF.

The J gene is TRBJ1-3, the V gene TRBV6-5, with 7 bases fitting TRBD1. The trim removed 0 bases at V and 0 bases at J, leaving 2 bases unmatched. Germline-derived CDR1 and CDR2 are MNHEY and SVGAGI. The CDR3 runs to 16 residues. In nucleotides, the CDR3 is TGTGCCAGCAGTTACTCGGACAGGCCCTCTGGAAACACCATATATTTT. Protein: CASSYSDRPSGNTIYF.

This clonotype was detected a few times. J is TRBJ2-1 and V is TRBV5-1, with 16 bases that match TRBD2. Germline CDR1 and CDR2: SGHRS and YFSETQ. The CDR3 consists of 17 residues. After removal of 4 bases from V and 7 bases from J, the junction contained 8 bases not matched to a gene. For the CDR3, the DNA is TGCGCCAGCAGCCTAGGGACTAGCGGGGGGGCCCGAAATGAGCAGTTCTTC. This encodes CASSLGTSGGARNEQFF. Based on the CDR3 plus reference TRBV5-1 and TRBJ2-1, the full variable domain is KAGVTQTPRYLIKTRGQQVTLSCSPISGHRSVSWYQQTPGQGLQFLFEYFSETQRNKGNFPGRFSGRQFSNSRSEMNVSTLELGDSALYLCASSLGTSGGARNEQFFGPGTRLTVL.

This clonotype was seen only a few times. V and J are TRBV3-1 and TRBJ2-1, with unresolved D. The germline CDR1 and CDR2 sequences are LGHDT and YNNKEL (reference sequence). CDR3 length equals 14 residues. V dropped 4 bases and J dropped 6 bases, with 13 bases sitting between them. Here the CDR3 DNA reads TGTGCCAGCAGCCTACTTTCCGGGCTCAATGAGCAGTTCTTC. Translating it yields CASSLLSGLNEQFF.

The genes are TRBV4-1 and TRBJ1-4; a possible D gene is TRBD1 (6 bases). The CDR3 spans 15 residues. Trimming stripped 4 bases from V and 4 bases from J, with 13 bases between. CDR1 and CDR2 (germline): MGHRA, YSYEKL. The CDR3 spells CASSRGQRFNEKLFF. The CDR3 coding sequence is TGCGCCAGCAGCCGAGGACAGCGCTTTAATGAAAAACTGTTTTTT.

This chain uses TRBV6-5 with TRBJ1-2; 7 nucleotides agree with TRBD1. This CDR3 is 17 amino acids long. Trimming took 2 bases from V and 4 from J; bases not matched to a gene: 13. Germline V CDR1 and CDR2: MNHEY, SVGAGI. As DNA, the CDR3 is TGTGCCAGCAGTTACGACAGGGAGGAATCCTATTCCTATGGCTACACCTTC. Residues: CASSYDREESYSYGYTF.

The V call is TRBV29-1, the J call TRBJ2-7; D uncertain. Per the germline V gene, CDR1 is SQVTM and CDR2 is ANQGSEA. The CDR3 consists of 13 residues. The germline V and J ends were trimmed by 0 bases and 0 bases, with 6 bases remaining between them. The CDR3 sequence: CSVEEGISYEQYF. In DNA form, the CDR3 reads TGCAGCGTTGAAGAGGGAATCTCCTACGAGCAGTACTTC.

The sample holds a few counts of this clonotype. The gene calls are TRBV20-1 and TRBJ2-1; 8 positions agree with TRBD2. V lost 7 bases, J lost 0 bases, and 8 bases stayed unmatched. The germline V gene encodes CDR1 DFQATT and CDR2 SNEGSKA (reference sequence). The CDR3 extends over 15 amino acids. In DNA, the CDR3 is TGCAGTGTCAGGACTAGCCCGAGCTCCTACAATGAGCAGTTCTTC. Protein: CSVRTSPSSYNEQFF.

This chain links TRBV12-3 or TRBV12-4 with TRBJ2-5, with TRBD2 matching 10 bases. The CDR3 runs 13 residues. V lost 10 bases, J lost 2 bases, and 4 bases stayed unmatched. CDR3 loop: CAIKAGGQETQYF. Written as DNA, the CDR3 is TGTGCCATCAAAGCGGGGGGGCAAGAGACCCAGTACTTC.

V gene TRBV24-1 combines with J gene TRBJ2-3; TRBD2 matches 11 bases. The CDR3 contains 16 residues. V was pared by 3 bases and J by 5 bases, with 6 bases of the junction left unmatched. Germline CDR1 reads KGHDR; CDR2 reads SFDVKD. DNA for the CDR3: TGTGCCACCAGTGATCTGACTAGCGGGGAAGTAGATACGCAGTATTTT. Its protein is CATSDLTSGEVDTQYF.

In its sample, this clonotype was seen once. The rearrangement links TRBV4-1 to TRBJ1-1; tentative D call: TRBD1 (5 bases). V lost 3 bases and J 3 bases, leaving 8 bases between the germline ends. CDR3 length: 13 residues. CDR1 and CDR2 (germline): MGHRA, YSYEKL. This chain's CDR3 is CASSQGEDTEAFF. The CDR3 nucleotides are TGCGCCAGCAGCCAGGGGGAGGACACTGAAGCTTTCTTT.

In its sample, this clonotype was seen a few times. The chain uses TRBV29-1 and TRBJ1-1, with D possibly matching TRBD1 (6 bases). Looked up from germline, CDR1 is SQVTM and CDR2 is ANQGSEA. The CDR3 runs to 12 residues. V was shortened by 4 bases and J by 10 bases, with 16 bases between the two germline ends. DNA for the CDR3: TGCAGCGTTGGCTGGGGGCAAACGTTAGCTTTCTTT. The encoded protein is CSVGWGQTLAFF.

This clonotype has at least ten counts. V and J are TRBV7-9 and TRBJ2-7, with D uncertain. Trimming left V 3 bases short and J 0 bases short, with 12 bases between. The CDR3 covers 15 residues. CDR1 and CDR2 (germline): SEHNR, FQNEAQ (reference sequence). The CDR3 here is CASSFRTHDSYEQYF. For the CDR3, the DNA is TGTGCCAGCAGCTTTAGGACCCACGACTCCTACGAGCAGTACTTC.

The rearrangement joins TRBV7-2 to TRBJ1-6; D might be TRBD1 (5 bases). From germline, CDR1 is SGHTA and CDR2 FQGNSA. Trimming shortened V by 5 bases and J by 0 bases, and 11 bases separated the two germline ends. This CDR3 contains 16 residues. The CDR3 region has the DNA TGTGCCAGCAGCAAGGGGTCTAGCTCCTATAATTCACCCCTCCACTTT. Its protein product is CASSKGSSSYNSPLHF.

This clonotype was observed a handful of times. The rearrangement uses TRBV6-2 or TRBV6-3 and TRBJ2-7; TRBD2 matches 15 bases. V was clipped by 5 bases and J by 0 bases; unmatched bases: 8. Germline CDR1 MNHEY, CDR2 SVGEGT. The CDR3 spans 18 residues. CDR3 amino acids: CASSRSGLAGGSSYEQYV. CDR3 in DNA: TGTGCCAGCAGTCGATCGGGACTAGCGGGGGGAAGCTCCTACGAGCAGTACGTC.

This chain uses TRBV3-1 with TRBJ2-1, with 11 nucleotides matching TRBD2. The CDR3 covers 13 residues. The germline gives CDR1 LGHDT, CDR2 YNNKEL (reference sequence). Trimming took 8 bases from V and 6 from J; bases not matched to a gene: 3. CDR3 sequence reads: CASSLAGANEQFF. CDR3 in DNA: TGTGCCAGCTCACTAGCGGGGGCCAATGAGCAGTTCTTC.

Sample share makes this clonotype medium-sized. CDR3 DNA: TGCGCCAGCAGCTCGGGCGGGGAGCTGTTTTTT. Encoded protein: CASSSGGELFF. The rearrangement uses TRBV5-1 and TRBJ2-2; D gene uncertain. The CDR3 runs 11 residues. Per the germline V gene, CDR1 is SGHRS and CDR2 is YFSETQ. V was clipped by 3 bases and J by 7 bases, with 4 bases between them.

A few counts support this clonotype. The V gene is TRBV4-3, the J gene TRBJ2-2; tentatively, D is TRBD1 (6 bases). Trimming left V 0 bases short and J 9 bases short, with 17 bases between. Germline CDR1 reads LGHNA; CDR2 reads YSLEER. CDR3 length: 16 amino acids. DNA for the CDR3: TGCGCCAGCAGCCAAGATTCCCGACAGGCTGGCCGGGAGCTGTTTTTT. Protein: CASSQDSRQAGRELFF.

The rearrangement joins TRBV7-9 to TRBJ2-6; D is tentatively TRBD1 or TRBD2 (5 bases each). The CDR3 consists of 13 residues. Germline V gene data show CDR1 as SEHNR and CDR2 as FQNEAQ (reference sequence). Trimming pared 3 bases from V and 7 bases from J, leaving 7 bases between. For the CDR3, the DNA is TGTGCCAGCAGCTTGGGGACCGCCAACGTCCTGACTTTC. This codes for CASSLGTANVLTF.

Written as DNA, the CDR3 is TGTGCCAGCAGTCCACATGCCAGACGGGGCACAGATACGCAGTATTTT. Its protein is CASSPHARRGTDTQYF. The rearrangement joins TRBV12-3 or TRBV12-4 to TRBJ2-3; D is unresolved. This CDR3 has 16 amino acids. Deletions cut 5 bases from V and 1 base from J, with 16 bases between.